The TCR beta chain under discussion was sequenced for a study of cytomegalovirus exposure and HLA in healthy donors. Study findings and constraints: In a later analysis, productive TCRs from donors in an Asian-associated ancestry cluster reportedly carried fewer N-insertions than the cohort mean.

PCR amplification relied on 60 Vbeta primers (plus 13 Jbeta primers). Assay used: immunoSEQ multiplex PCR; TCRdb lists only in-frame clones, some missing. The repertoire holds over 250,000 clones, with under 80% as singletons. Trimming removed 4 bases from V and 3 bases from J, with 13 bases in between. The CDR3 consists of 15 residues. CDR1 and CDR2 from the germline V gene are SGHTA and FQGNSA. This clone was detected a few times. What it binds is unknown. Sample: PBMCs. This chain connects TRBV7-2 to TRBJ1-5; possibly TRBD1 for D (6 bases). The TCR originated in a female donor in good health and CMV-seronegative. The CDR3 reads CASSSRAGVNQPQHF. Written as DNA, the CDR3 is TGTGCCAGCAGCTCACGGGCAGGGGTCAATCAGCCCCAGCATTTT.